The sequence of this TCR beta chain was determined in a study of shared clonotypes between healthy human individuals. The wider study: Three plates were used per donor for CD4 naive, three for CD4 memory, two for CD8 naive and one for CD8 memory.

Profiled with immunoSEQ multiplex PCR; TCRdb holds only in-frame clones, not every one. The top ten hold 0.95% to 1.5% of the sample, which has some 1,400,000 clones, approximately 97% seen once. Free of recent acute infections or vaccinations, the donors were healthy HIV-negative adults. To note about this clone: This CDR3 is also generated by other DNA sequences in the sample.

The V and J ends lost 9 bases and 2 bases respectively, with 13 bases between them. CDR3 length: 13 amino acids. Germline CDR1 MDHEN, CDR2 SYDVKM. This rearrangement joins TRBV28 to TRBJ2-5, with D perhaps matching TRBD1 (6 bases). Sequences were obtained from naive CD4+ T cells sorted from blood. This sample's subset: CD45RA+ positively selected. The source is a man aged 25-40 years in good health. The CDR3 DNA follows: TGTGCCAGTTCGCCGGGACAACAAGAGACCCAGTACTTC. Its translation is CASSPGQQETQYF.